The present T cell receptor (beta chain) was sequenced within a study of radiotherapy plus CTLA-4 blockade in lung cancer. Broader study findings: Interferon-beta, together with early blood T cell clone dynamics, reportedly best predicted response.

V was pared by 6 bases and J by 0 bases, with 20 bases between. Germline V lookup: CDR1 MNHEY, CDR2 SMNVEV (reference sequence). The CDR3 runs 18 residues. TCRdb keeps only in-frame clones here, not all; method: immunoSEQ multiplex PCR. The sample shows tens of thousands of clones, around 86% of them seen only once. Concerning this clone: Antigen unknown.

CTLA-4 blockade using ipilimumab, together with focal radiation, was received by patients with chemo-refractory metastatic non-small-cell lung cancer. V gene TRBV27 combines with J gene TRBJ2-2; tentative D call: TRBD2 (6 bases). The sequence was collected from a human donor with non-small cell lung cancer that progressed on radiotherapy plus ipilimumab. The sample in question was peripheral blood, obtained from a patient treated with radiotherapy plus ipilimumab. CDR3 DNA: TGTGCCAGCAGCCAACGGGGGTTAGGCTTCGCGAACACCGGGGAGCTGTTTTTT. Amino acid sequence: CASSQRGLGFANTGELFF.